This T cell receptor beta chain was captured in a study of glioma-infiltrating T cells after dendritic cell vaccination. Study-wide context: Patients received autologous tumor lysate-pulsed dendritic cell vaccination between about 2002 and 2013. Monocyte-derived dendritic cells, cultured 7 to 8 days with IL-4 and GM-CSF, were pulsed with autologous tumor lysate.

Study-wide results and limits: The cohort had few patients with full blood and tumor sets.

TCRdb keeps only in-frame clones here, not all; method: immunoSEQ multiplex PCR. In the table there are around 96,000 clones, approximately 80% of which are singletons. This CDR3 is 15 amino acids long. The J segment lost 6 bases and the V segment lost 1 base, leaving 4 bases of the junction unmatched. The germline gives CDR1 MNHEY, CDR2 SMNVEV (reference sequence). PBMC were collected before vaccination, two weeks after the third vaccination, and at progression. This clone was seen more than once but under ten times. Its antigen is as yet unknown. Specimen: blood, collected before dendritic cell vaccination. This sequence originates from a human donor with glioblastoma. V is TRBV27 and J is TRBJ2-7; 12 nucleotides agree with TRBD2. The DNA for the CDR3 is TGTGCCAGCAGTTTATGGACTAGCGGGGTTCGCGAGCAGTACTTC. Protein sequence: CASSLWTSGVREQYF.